Given below is one TCR beta chain in context. These data come from a study of blood T cell repertoires in COVID-19. Clones were sequenced by immunoSEQ multiplex PCR, and TCRdb holds only the in-frame ones, with some missing. The repertoire holds more than 110,000 clones, with about four fifths as singletons. Specimen: PBMCs or T cells enriched from blood (not recorded which). The receptor was isolated from a woman aged 18-29 years who had been exposed to COVID-19.

This CDR3 is CSVVDRGLTEAFF. DNA of the CDR3: TGCAGCGTTGTGGACAGGGGGCTGACTGAAGCTTTCTTT. The chain employs TRBV29-1 and TRBJ1-1; 11 positions agree with TRBD1. The CDR3 has 13 amino acids. The germline CDR1 and CDR2 sequences are SQVTM and ANQGSEA. Germline trimming cut 4 bases from V and 5 bases from J; bases unmatched to any gene: 3. Full variable domain (rest looked up from reference TRBV29-1 and TRBJ1-1): SAVISQKPSRDICQRGTSLTIQCQVDSQVTMMFWYRQQPGQSLTLIATANQGSEATYESGFVIDKFPISRPNLTFSTLTVSNMSPEDSSIYLCSVVDRGLTEAFFGQGTRLTVV.